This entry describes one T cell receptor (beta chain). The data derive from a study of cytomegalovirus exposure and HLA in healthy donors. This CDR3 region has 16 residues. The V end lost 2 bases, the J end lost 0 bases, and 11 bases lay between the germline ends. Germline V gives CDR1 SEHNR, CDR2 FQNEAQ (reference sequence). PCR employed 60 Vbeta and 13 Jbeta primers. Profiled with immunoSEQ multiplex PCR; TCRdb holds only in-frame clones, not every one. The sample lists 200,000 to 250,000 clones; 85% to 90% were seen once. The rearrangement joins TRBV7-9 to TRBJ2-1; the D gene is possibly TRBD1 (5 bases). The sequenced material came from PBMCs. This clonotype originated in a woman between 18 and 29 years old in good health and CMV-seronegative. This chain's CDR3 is CASSLRGASSYNEQFF. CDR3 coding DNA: TGTGCCAGCAGCTTAAGGGGCGCCAGCTCCTACAATGAGCAGTTCTTC.